This T cell receptor beta chain appears in the sequencing data of a study of T cells in Graves' hyperthyroidism and ophthalmopathy. Findings and limits, study-wide: In blood, most of the thyroid clonotypes expanded above 0.001 were also present.

Amplified TCR beta CDR3 regions derived from RNA transcripts. First-round RT-PCR targeting the TCR CDR3 was performed with the HTBI primer set. TCRdb fed the multiplex PCR reads into MiXCR, producing one record per CDR3 protein. The sample lists about 840,000 distinct CDR3 sequences, over 35% occurring once. There are 12 residues in the CDR3. Germline CDR1 reads SEHNR; CDR2 reads FQNEAQ (reference sequence). Trimming pared 10 bases from V and 0 bases from J, leaving 10 bases between. This clonotype was counted between two and nine times. Its cognate antigen is unknown. Patients aged 18 to 65 had newly diagnosed hyperthyroidism that had lasted under 2 months.

Sample: blood. The chain couples TRBV7-9 to TRBJ2-7; D not certain. The TCR comes from a man aged 18 to 29 with Graves' hyperthyroidism. Here the CDR3 DNA reads TGTGCCACCTCGTTAAGCTCCTACGAGCAGTACTTC. It encodes CATSLSSYEQYF.